These 31 T cell receptor delta chains were sequenced from one sample in a study of DNA immune sequencing with unique molecular identifiers. Genomic DNA underwent 32-plex PCR targeting all 8 TRDV and 4 TRDJ genes. A 12-nucleotide UMI was added during approximately 3 barcoding PCR cycles before adapter PCR. TCRdb fed the multiplex PCR reads into CATT to redo clone calling. The sample lists about 800 delta-chain clones; 3.2% were seen once. Sample: gamma-delta T cells from PBMCs. The receptor source for this set is a human donor in good health.

With regard to this clone: For this DNA, TCRdb reports the protein of a much larger clone, which diverges at residue 11, most likely from a read error; the protein presented here is translated directly from the DNA. The genes are TRDV2 and TRDJ1; D uncertain. In germline, CDR1 is GEAIGNYY, CDR2 EKD. This CDR3 region has 14 residues. DNA for the CDR3: TGTGCCTGTGACCCCATTGGGTACACCGATATACTCATCTTT. Protein sequence: CACDPIGYTDILIF.

As regards this clone: For this DNA, TCRdb reports the protein of a much larger clone, which diverges at residue 11, most likely from a read error; the protein presented here is translated directly from the DNA. J is TRDJ1 and V is TRDV2, with 7 bases fitting TRDD3. V lost 3 bases, J lost 1 base, and 19 bases stayed unmatched. Germline lookup yields CDR1 GEAIGNYY and CDR2 EKD. The CDR3 extends over 19 amino acids. The CDR3 spells CACDPIALGGCRGTDKLIF. The CDR3 DNA follows: TGTGCCTGTGACCCCATAGCGCTCGGGGGATGCCGGGGCACCGATAAACTCATCTTT.

A note on this clone: This sequence is one base from a far larger clone and is likely a read error. This chain joins TRDV2 and TRDJ1; unclear D gene. Trimming shortened V by 0 bases and J by 0 bases, and 16 bases separated the two germline ends. The germline CDR1 and CDR2 sequences are GEAIGNYY and EKD. This CDR3 has 17 amino acids. CDR3 DNA sequence: TGTGCCTGTGACACCGTGGGCGTAGATAGGGACACCGATAAACTCATCTTT. Protein sequence: CACDTVGVDRDTDKLIF.

Within the sample, this clone is large. At the DNA level, this CDR3 is encoded by other sequences in the same sample as well. The gene calls are TRDV2 and TRDJ1; TRDD3 matches 13 bases. J was trimmed by 0 bases and V by 3 bases; bases with no gene match: 12. CDR1 is GEAIGNYY and CDR2 is EKD in the germline V gene. CDR3 length: 19 amino acids. The CDR3 loop is CACDPTTGGYAAYTDKLIF. The CDR3 DNA reads TGTGCCTGTGACCCGACTACTGGGGGATACGCGGCTTACACCGATAAACTCATCTTT.

The V call is TRDV1, the J call TRDJ1; 13 nucleotides line up with TRDD3. TCRdb does not report a J gene; here it was assigned by matching the DNA to germline references. This CDR3 has 26 amino acids. V lost 2 bases, J lost 4 bases, and 34 bases stayed unmatched. CDR1 TSWWSYY and CDR2 QGS come from the germline V gene. The chain's CDR3 is CALGESAPYHPPHWGIRGIPLDKLIF. The CDR3 nucleotides are TGTGCTCTTGGGGAATCGGCCCCCTACCACCCCCCTCACTGGGGGATACGCGGCATACCTCTCGATAAACTCATCTTT.

Turning to this clone: This probably arose from a read error, given a far larger clone one base away. This same CDR3 is encoded by further DNA sequences in the sample. This chain uses TRDV2 with TRDJ1, with D hard to call. V shed 0 bases and J shed 1 base, with 20 bases lying between them. The CDR3 spans 18 residues. Looked up from germline, CDR1 is GEAIGNYY and CDR2 is EKD. The CDR3 loop reads CACDTVDRGYESTDKLIF. The CDR3 nucleotides are TGTGCCTGTGACACCGTTGACCGGGGTTACGAGAGCACCGATAAACTCATCTTT.

Notes on this clone: A read error is likely here: a far larger clone is one base away. The chain links TRDV2 to TRDJ1; 9 bases are a match to TRDD3. Germline assignment: CDR1 GEAIGNYY and CDR2 EKD. The CDR3 extends over 17 amino acids. The CDR3 spells CAWDTLGDGDGSDKLIF. The DNA for the CDR3 is TGTGCCTGGGACACTCTGGGGGATGGGGACGGTAGCGATAAACTCATCTTT.

The sample holds a few counts of this clone. An end of the junction does not agree with germline; a read error may underlie this. The chain is built from TRDV2 and TRDJ1, with 7 bases lining up with TRDD3. CDR3 length: 16 residues. Germline lookup yields CDR1 GEAIGNYY and CDR2 EKD. This CDR3 reads CACDEILGGITDKLTF. CDR3 coding DNA: TGTGCCTGTGACGAGATCCTGGGGGGTATCACCGATAAACTCACCTTT.

This clone counts as medium-sized (0.01 to 0.1%). V gene TRDV2 combines with J gene TRDJ1; 10 bases are shared with TRDD3. In germline, CDR1 is GEAIGNYY, CDR2 EKD. V gave up 0 bases and J gave up 3 bases; unmatched junction bases: 12. The CDR3 covers 18 residues. This CDR3 is CACDTLRLLGDHPDKLIF. Here the CDR3 DNA reads TGTGCCTGTGACACCTTAAGGCTACTGGGGGATCATCCCGATAAACTCATCTTT.

Points on this clone: TCRdb shows a much larger clone's protein in place of this DNA's translation, and the two differ at residue 5, likely through a read error; the protein shown is translated from the DNA. The rearrangement joins TRDV2 to TRDJ1, with TRDD3 matching 9 bases. The germline V gene encodes CDR1 GEAIGNYY and CDR2 EKD. This CDR3 has 19 amino acids. V lost 0 bases, J lost 1 base, and 14 bases stayed unmatched. The CDR3 region is CACDTIALGGYRGTDKLIF. In nucleotides, the CDR3 is TGTGCCTGTGACACCATAGCGCTCGGGGGATACCGGGGCACCGATAAACTCATCTTT.

This clone was seen a handful of times. A far larger clone differs by one base, so this is likely a read error. Other DNA sequences within the sample encode an identical CDR3. The chain recombines TRDV2 with TRDJ1, with 12 nucleotides matching TRDD3. The V gene's germline CDR1 is GEAIGNYY and CDR2 EKD. The CDR3 length is 15 residues. In nucleotides, the CDR3 is TGTGCATGTGACACCCTTACTGGGGGATACAAGGAACTCATCTTT. Translation gives CACDTLTGGYKELIF.

This clone has a handful of counts. The protein TCRdb lists belongs to a much larger clone and differs from this DNA's translation at residue 6, which points to a read error; the protein shown is made from the DNA. The CDR3 loop is CACDPVALGGYRGTDKLIF. CDR3 DNA sequence: TGTGCCTGTGACCCCGTAGCGCTCGGGGGATACCGGGGCACCGATAAACTCATCTTT. This rearrangement joins TRDV2 to TRDJ1; 9 nucleotides agree with TRDD3. CDR1 GEAIGNYY and CDR2 EKD come from the germline V gene. The CDR3 length is 19 residues. V lost 3 bases and J lost 1; bases outside the gene matches: 17.

This clone came up a few times. This probably arose from a read error, given a far larger clone one base away. In the same sample, other DNA sequences code for this CDR3. The genes are TRDV2 and TRDJ1; 12 bases are a match to TRDD3. CDR3 length: 15 amino acids. Germline V gene data show CDR1 as GEAIGNYY and CDR2 as EKD. CDR3 protein: CACDTLTGGYKELIF. The CDR3 DNA is TGTGCCTGCGACACCCTTACTGGGGGATACAAGGAACTCATCTTT.

V gene TRDV2 combines with J gene TRDJ1, with TRDD3 identical over 11 bases. TCRdb does not report a J gene; here it was assigned by matching the DNA to germline references. Germline V gene lookup returns CDR1 GEAIGNYY and CDR2 EKD. The CDR3 is made up of 17 amino acids. Trimming cost V 4 bases and J 2 bases; bases outside gene matches: 11. CDR3 in DNA: TGTGCCTGTGAGCCATTACTGGGGGATATGCGAACCGATAAACTCATCTTT. The encoded protein is CACEPLLGDMRTDKLIF.

In regard to this clone: The protein recorded in TCRdb matches a much larger clone and deviates from this DNA's translation at residue 9, suggesting a read error; the protein here is obtained by translating the DNA. This chain uses TRDV2 with TRDJ1; the match to TRDD3 covers 10 bases. This CDR3 is built from 16 residues. In germline, CDR1 is GEAIGNYY, CDR2 EKD. J was trimmed by 0 bases and V by 3 bases; bases with no gene match: 6. The CDR3 bases are TGTGCCTGTGACTCTCTGGGGGATAAGTACACCGATAAACTCATCTTT. This translates into CACDSLGDKYTDKLIF.

There is no V gene call, and the J gene is TRDJ1; no DNA check was done on the table's D call, TRDD3. This CDR3 comprises 15 residues. The CDR3 spells CACDLLGTNTDKLIF. The DNA for the CDR3 is TGTGCCTGTGACCTACTGGGGACGAACACCGATAAACTCATCTTT.

In this sample, this clone turned up a few times. With only one base between it and a far larger clone, this is likely a read error. The identical CDR3 is also encoded by other nucleotide sequences in the sample. The chain carries TRDV2 and TRDJ1; 10 positions match TRDD3. The CDR3 is 16 amino acids. Germline V CDR1 and CDR2: GEAIGNYY, EKD. The V and J ends lost 4 bases and 4 bases, in that order; junction bases with no gene match: 11. In nucleotides, the CDR3 is TGTGCCTGTGATGGAATGGGGGATACTAAGGTCGATAAACTCATCTTT. It yields the protein CACDGMGDTKVDKLIF.

This clone appeared a few times. It differs at one base from a far larger clone, so likely a read error. This chain links TRDV2 with TRDJ1, with no clear D. Trimming shortened V by 5 bases and J by 3 bases, and 24 bases separated the two germline ends. Germline CDR1 reads GEAIGNYY; CDR2 reads EKD. This CDR3 has 17 amino acids. CDR3 in amino acids: CACVGLDGKKGSDKLIF. CDR3 DNA: TGTGCCTGTGTCGGTCTGGACGGAAAGAAAGGCTCCGATAAACTCATCTTT.

This clone rates as large (0.1 to 1%). This chain joins TRDV2 and TRDJ3; 9 bases are shared with TRDD3. Germline-derived CDR1 and CDR2 are GEAIGNYY and EKD. The length of the CDR3 is 20 residues. V shed 0 bases, J shed 2 bases, and the junction held 10 bases outside the gene matches. The CDR3 sequence is CACDTAALGDKAWDTRQMFF. The CDR3 region has the DNA TGTGCCTGTGACACCGCGGCTTTGGGGGATAAGGCCTGGGACACCCGACAGATGTTTTTC.

This clone showed up just a few times. A read error likely explains this, since a far larger clone differs by one base. This sample includes further DNA sequences coding for the same CDR3. The V and J genes are TRDV2 and TRDJ1; D is undetermined. CDR1 GEAIGNYY and CDR2 EKD come from the germline V gene. The CDR3 is 14 amino acids. V was clipped by 4 bases and J by 0 bases, with 11 bases between them. This CDR3 reads CACDPIGYTDKLIF. In DNA, the CDR3 is TGTGCCTGTGATCCCATTGGGTACACCGATAAACTCATCTTT.

As to this clone: TCRdb's protein, taken from a much larger clone, differs from this DNA's translation at residue 10, likely owing to a read error; the protein displayed comes from the DNA. The rearrangement joins TRDV2 to TRDJ1; D possibly corresponds to TRDD3 (5 bases). This CDR3 comprises 15 residues. V shed 0 bases and J shed 4 bases, with 14 bases lying between them. CDR1 is GEAIGNYY, CDR2 EKD, per germline. The CDR3 is CACDTVGQYIDKLIF. The CDR3 nucleotides are TGTGCCTGTGACACCGTGGGGCAGTACATCGATAAACTCATCTTT.

Only a few counts were recorded for this clone. Only one base separates this from a far larger clonotype, so it likely reflects a read error. The chain recombines TRDV2 with TRDJ1; 8 bases are shared with TRDD3. V dropped 3 bases and J dropped 0; count of bases not matched to a gene: 11. Germline loops: CDR1 GEAIGNYY, CDR2 EKD. The CDR3 runs 17 residues. The CDR3 spells CACDVFLGDKYTDKLIF. The CDR3 coding sequence is TGTGCCTGTGACGTTTTTCTGGGGGACAAGTACACCGATAAACTCATCTTT.

This clone has only a few counts. This DNA translates differently at residue 8 from the TCRdb protein, which is that of a much larger clone; a read error is likely, and the protein shown is the DNA's own translation. The genes are TRDV2 and TRDJ1, with D possibly TRDD3 on 5 matching bases. This CDR3 contains 18 residues. Looked up from germline, CDR1 is GEAIGNYY and CDR2 is EKD. Trimming left V 3 bases short and J 0 bases short, with 22 bases between. The CDR3 region has the DNA TGTGCCTGTGACCCCGTACTGGAGGCCAATATTTACACCGATAAACTCATCTTT. The encoded protein is CACDPVLEANIYTDKLIF.

This clone was detected a few times. The protein given by TCRdb reflects a much larger clone and differs at residue 12 from this DNA's translation, likely from a read error; the protein shown is the DNA's translation. This rearrangement joins TRDV2 to TRDJ1; TRDD3 matches 9 bases. This CDR3 spans 19 amino acids. Per the germline V gene, CDR1 is GEAIGNYY and CDR2 is EKD. V trimming: 3 bases; J trimming: 1 base; junction bases outside the gene matches: 17. CDR3 in DNA: TGTGCCTGTGACCCCATAGCGCTCGGGGGATACCTGGGCACCGATAAACTCATCTTT. Its translation is CACDPIALGGYLGTDKLIF.

By sample share, this clone is large (0.1 to 1%). At the DNA level, this CDR3 is encoded by other sequences in the same sample as well. The chain has TRDV2 and TRDJ3; 10 bases are shared with TRDD3. The trim removed 2 bases at V and 0 bases at J, leaving 15 bases unmatched. Germline V CDR1 and CDR2: GEAIGNYY, EKD. This CDR3 comprises 22 residues. The CDR3 nucleotides are TGTGCCTGTGACAACCCGCCAGTACTGGGGGATTCTAGCTCCTGGGACACCCGACAGATGTTTTTC. Protein: CACDNPPVLGDSSSWDTRQMFF.

This clone was detected only a few times. A far larger clone is just one base off, so this is likely a read error. The V and J genes are TRDV2 and TRDJ3, with 10 bases matching TRDD3. CDR3 length: 22 amino acids. Looked up from germline, CDR1 is GEAIGNYY and CDR2 is EKD. This CDR3 is CACDNPPVLGDSSSWDTRRMFF. The CDR3 region has the DNA TGTGCCTGTGACAACCCGCCAGTACTGGGGGATTCTAGCTCCTGGGACACCCGACGGATGTTTTTC.

By frequency in the sample, this clone is large. The sample holds other DNA sequences that translate to the same CDR3. This chain joins TRDV2 and TRDJ1; D is possibly TRDD3 (6 bases). CDR3 length equals 19 residues. Germline CDR1 and CDR2: GEAIGNYY and EKD. V shed 3 bases and J shed 2 bases, with 27 bases lying between them. The CDR3 DNA reads TGTGCCTGTGACCCCGTCCGACCAGGCTGGGGAGGGCTAACCGATAAACTCATCTTT. It specifies CACDPVRPGWGGLTDKLIF.

This clone is judged medium-sized. The sample holds other DNA sequences that translate to the same CDR3. The chain recombines TRDV2 with TRDJ1; 10 bases map to TRDD3. Trimming at V came to 1 base and at J to 2 bases, leaving 15 bases not matched to a gene. CDR3 size: 19 residues. Germline values: CDR1 GEAIGNYY, CDR2 EKD. CDR3 loop: CACDTVVQPTLGDTDKLIF. DNA for the CDR3: TGTGCCTGTGACACAGTGGTCCAACCCACACTGGGGGATACCGATAAACTCATCTTT.

A few counts support this clone. A single base is all that separates this from a far larger clone, so a read error is likely. The same CDR3 also results from other DNA sequences found in this sample. This chain connects TRDV2 to TRDJ1, with 12 bases matching TRDD3. CDR3 length equals 20 residues. Losses at the gene ends were 1 base for V and 10 bases for J; bases not matched to a gene: 24. Germline loops: CDR1 GEAIGNYY, CDR2 EKD. The DNA for the CDR3 is TGTGCCTGTGACACATTAACTGGGGGATACTTAAGGGGGGAACCCCAAGTACTCATCTTT. Amino acids: CACDTLTGGYLRGEPQVLIF.

This clone was observed a few times. For this DNA, TCRdb reports the protein of a much larger clone, which diverges at residue 3, most likely from a read error; the protein presented here is translated directly from the DNA. The rearrangement joins TRDV2 to TRDJ1; D may be TRDD3 (6 bases). The length of the CDR3 is 15 residues. The germline V gene encodes CDR1 GEAIGNYY and CDR2 EKD. The CDR3, as DNA: TGTGCCCGTGACACTGTGGGGGGGGTCACCGATAAACTCATCTTT. Translating it yields CARDTVGGVTDKLIF.

This clone is termed medium-sized. V gene TRDV2 combines with J gene TRDJ1, with 8 nucleotides matching TRDD3. V was pared by 3 bases and J by 0 bases, with 11 bases of the junction left unmatched. CDR1 and CDR2 (germline): GEAIGNYY, EKD. This CDR3 has 17 amino acids. CDR3 sequence reads: CACDPVLGGKDTDKLIF. Here the CDR3 DNA reads TGTGCCTGTGACCCCGTACTGGGGGGTAAGGACACCGATAAACTCATCTTT.